These 30 T cell receptor beta chains originate from one sample sequenced in a study of blood T cell repertoires in COVID-19. Libraries were prepared by immunoSEQ multiplex PCR; TCRdb keeps only in-frame clonotypes and omits some of them. The sample holds fewer than 200,000 clones, 82% seen once. The sample comprised PBMCs or T cells enriched from blood (not recorded which). These receptors originate from a man aged 55 to 70 who had recovered from COVID-19.

The rearrangement joins TRBV27 to TRBJ2-7, with 8 bases that match TRBD2. The trim removed 4 bases at V and 2 bases at J, leaving 7 bases unmatched. The CDR3 is 15 amino acids. Germline CDR1 reads MNHEY; CDR2 reads SMNVEV (reference sequence). CDR3 DNA: TGTGCCAGCAGTTCCAGCGGGAGTACAGCCTACGAGCAGTACTTC. It is translated as CASSSSGSTAYEQYF.

The chain couples TRBV29-1 to TRBJ2-7; TRBD1 aligns across 10 bases. The CDR3 has 12 amino acids. Looked up from germline, CDR1 is SQVTM and CDR2 is ANQGSEA. V shed 7 bases, J shed 5 bases, and the junction held 5 bases outside the gene matches. The CDR3 bases are TGCAGCGGGGGACAGGGGAATCACGAGCAGTACTTC. Amino acids: CSGGQGNHEQYF.

The rearrangement uses TRBV28 and TRBJ2-1, with TRBD1 as a possible D gene (7 bases). CDR3 length: 16 amino acids. V gave up 5 bases and J gave up 8 bases, with 22 bases separating them. CDR1 and CDR2 from the germline V gene are MDHEN and SYDVKM. The CDR3, as DNA: TGTGCCAGCAGTACAGGAGATCAGGGGGGACGTGATGAGCAGTTCTTC. Its protein product is CASSTGDQGGRDEQFF.

This clone has only a few counts. This chain joins TRBV30 and TRBJ1-3; D unclear. Germline loops: CDR1 GTSNPN, CDR2 SVGIG (reference sequence). V lost 4 bases and J lost 4, with 8 bases in between. There are 12 residues in the CDR3. CDR3 protein: CAWTLGGNTIYF. The CDR3 DNA reads TGTGCCTGGACCCTCGGGGGAAACACCATATATTTT.

In its sample, this clone was seen once. The chain links TRBV7-2 to TRBJ2-3, with a tentative D call TRBD2 (6 bases). V lost 3 bases and J 5 bases, leaving 12 bases between the germline ends. This CDR3 contains 14 residues. The germline gives CDR1 SGHTA, CDR2 FQGNSA. In DNA, the CDR3 is TGTGCCAGCAGCTTTGAGCGGGCTCGAGATACGCAGTATTTT. It is translated as CASSFERARDTQYF.

In its sample, this clone was seen once. The chain carries TRBV9 and TRBJ2-3; weak D call: TRBD2 (5 bases). V lost 6 bases, J lost 0 bases, and 20 bases lay in between. The CDR3 spans 17 residues. CDR1 and CDR2 (germline): SGDLS, YYNGEE. The CDR3 DNA is TGTGCCAGCACCCGACGCGGCGGGCCCCCTAGCACAGATACGCAGTATTTT. Encoded protein: CASTRRGGPPSTDTQYF.

The rearrangement joins TRBV7-9 to TRBJ1-5; TRBD1 matches at 8 bases. With V trimmed by 1 base and J by 0 bases, 5 bases remained unmatched. This CDR3 has 17 amino acids. Germline-derived CDR1 and CDR2 are SEHNR and FQNEAQ (reference sequence). This chain's CDR3 is CASSLVGTGHSNQPQHF. The CDR3 DNA sequence: TGTGCCAGCAGCTTAGTTGGGACAGGCCATAGCAATCAGCCCCAGCATTTT. The variable domain in full, with the rest retrieved from reference TRBV7-9 and TRBJ1-5, is DTGVSQNPRHKITKRGQNVTFRCDPISEHNRLYWYRQTLGQGPEFLTYFQNEAQLEKSRLLSDRFSAERPKGSFSTLEIQRTEQGDSAMYLCASSLVGTGHSNQPQHFGDGTRLSIL.

This clone was observed a handful of times. The chain recombines TRBV28 with TRBJ2-1; a weak D match, TRBD1 (6 bases). V was clipped by 5 bases and J by 2 bases, with 13 bases between them. The CDR3 covers 15 residues. Germline V gene data show CDR1 as MDHEN and CDR2 as SYDVKM. The CDR3 nucleotides are TGTGCCAGCAGTCCCGACGGGACACCCTACAATGAGCAGTTCTTC. Protein sequence: CASSPDGTPYNEQFF. Looking up the rest from reference TRBV28 and TRBJ2-1 gives the full variable domain: DVKVTQSSRYLVKRTGEKVFLECVQDMDHENMFWYRQDPGLGLRLIYFSYDVKMKEKGDIPEGYSVSREKKERFSLILESASTNQTSMYLCASSPDGTPYNEQFFGPGTRLTVL.

The chain couples TRBV19 to TRBJ2-2, with TRBD1 identical over 9 bases. This CDR3 region has 13 residues. Trimming at V came to 9 bases and at J to 4 bases, leaving 3 bases not matched to a gene. Per the germline V gene, CDR1 is LNHDA and CDR2 is SQIVND (reference sequence). The CDR3: CASRTGVTGELFF. CDR3 nucleotide sequence: TGTGCCAGCCGGACAGGGGTCACCGGGGAGCTGTTTTTT.

Concerning this clone: At one end, the junction sequence differs from germline, possibly due to a read error. V usage is TRBV6-1 and J usage is TRBJ2-7; 11 nucleotides agree with TRBD2. In germline, CDR1 is MNHNS, CDR2 SASEGT. The CDR3 length is 17 residues. In DNA form, the CDR3 reads TGTGCCAGCAGAGAAGTGGGGACTAGCGGACTAATTTACGAGCAGTACTTC. Its translation is CASREVGTSGLIYEQYF.

CDR3 sequence: CAIKGDPIYNEQFF. The CDR3 nucleotides read TGTGCCATCAAGGGGGACCCTATATACAATGAGCAGTTCTTC. V is TRBV10-3 and J is TRBJ2-1, with a tentative D call TRBD1 (6 bases). CDR3 length equals 14 residues. V lost 7 bases to trimming and J lost 4 bases, with 14 bases between them. Germline lookup yields CDR1 ENHRY and CDR2 SYGVKD.

V is TRBV3-1 (or the pseudogene TRBV3-2) and J is TRBJ2-7; D not resolved. The V end was cut by 5 bases, the J end by 2 bases, with 7 bases between. Germline-derived CDR1 and CDR2 are LGHDT and YNNKEL (reference sequence). The CDR3 is 12 residues long. This CDR3 reads CASSKHTYEQYF. DNA for the CDR3: TGTGCCAGCAGCAAACACACCTACGAGCAGTACTTC.

The J gene is TRBJ1-5, the V gene TRBV24-1, with 8 bases lining up with TRBD1. This CDR3 contains 15 residues. In germline, CDR1 is KGHDR, CDR2 SFDVKD. With 3 bases clipped from V and 5 bases from J, the junction kept 5 bases outside the gene matches. CDR3 nucleotide sequence: TGTGCCACCAGTGATCCGCGACAGGGGTATCAGCCCCAGCATTTT. This gives the protein CATSDPRQGYQPQHF.

V and J are TRBV2 and TRBJ2-2; D possibly corresponds to TRBD2 (5 bases). Germline V gene lookup returns CDR1 SNHLY and CDR2 FYNNEI. This CDR3 has 14 residues. The V end was cut by 4 bases, the J end by 4 bases, with 10 bases between. This CDR3 reads CASSGGDLTGELFF. In nucleotides, the CDR3 is TGTGCCAGCAGTGGGGGAGACCTCACCGGGGAGCTGTTTTTT. Looking up the rest from reference TRBV2 and TRBJ2-2 gives the full variable domain: EPEVTQTPSHQVTQMGQEVILRCVPISNHLYFYWYRQILGQKVEFLVSFYNNEISEKSEIFDDQFSVERPDGSNFTLKIRSTKLEDSAMYFCASSGGDLTGELFFGEGSRLTVL.

The chain recombines TRBV28 with TRBJ1-1; 12 nucleotides agree with TRBD1. Germline V gene data show CDR1 as MDHEN and CDR2 as SYDVKM. The V gene end was trimmed by 2 bases and the J gene end by 5 bases; junction bases not matched to a gene: 9. The CDR3 has 17 residues. The CDR3 sequence: CASSLPSGTGGRTEAFF. The CDR3 DNA reads as TGTGCCAGCAGTTTACCTTCCGGGACAGGGGGCCGGACTGAAGCTTTCTTT.

The V and J genes are TRBV6-5 and TRBJ2-1, with a weak D call TRBD2 (6 bases). The V and J ends lost 7 bases and 2 bases respectively, with 12 bases between them. Looked up from germline, CDR1 is MNHEY and CDR2 is SVGAGI. The length of the CDR3 is 14 residues. The CDR3 DNA reads as TGTGCCAGCATTAGTAGCGGTCCCTACAATGAGCAGTTCTTC. The encoded protein is CASISSGPYNEQFF.

This sequence joins TRBV20-1 and TRBJ2-7, with 7 bases matching TRBD2. V lost 3 bases and J lost 2; bases outside the gene matches: 4. Germline lookup yields CDR1 DFQATT and CDR2 SNEGSKA (reference sequence). The CDR3 extends over 13 amino acids. The DNA of the CDR3 is TGCAGTGCTAGTACGAGCGGGACCTACGAGCAGTACTTC. Its translation: CSASTSGTYEQYF.

This clone was observed a handful of times. The rearrangement links TRBV13 to TRBJ2-2, with 7 positions matching TRBD1. The CDR3 is 16 amino acids. J gave up 4 bases and V 1 base, and 6 bases lay outside the gene matches. The germline V gene has CDR1 PRHDT and CDR2 FYEKMQ (reference sequence). The CDR3 DNA follows: TGTGCCAGCAGCTTAGTCCAGGGGGTTGGCACCGGGGAGCTGTTTTTT. It translates to CASSLVQGVGTGELFF.

This chain uses TRBV5-4 with TRBJ2-7, with 9 positions matching TRBD1. Germline-derived CDR1 and CDR2 are SGHNT and YYREEE (reference sequence). Trimming cost V 5 bases and J 3 bases; bases outside gene matches: 3. The CDR3 spans 13 residues. The DNA of the CDR3 is TGTGCCAGCAGACAGGGGGCGGGCTACGAGCAGTACTTC. Its translation: CASRQGAGYEQYF. The variable domain in full, completed from reference TRBV5-4 and TRBJ2-7, reads ETGVTQSPTHLIKTRGQQVTLRCSSQSGHNTVSWYQQALGQGPQFIFQYYREEENGRGNFPPRFSGLQFPNYSSELNVNALELDDSALYLCASRQGAGYEQYFGPGTRLTVT.

The V and J genes are TRBV9 and TRBJ2-2; 10 bases fit TRBD2. J was trimmed by 3 bases and V by 0 bases; bases with no gene match: 2. CDR3 length: 16 residues. Per germline, CDR1 SGDLS and CDR2 YYNGEE. CDR3 loop: CASSVAAGGDTGELFF. The DNA for the CDR3 is TGTGCCAGCAGCGTAGCAGCGGGAGGGGACACCGGGGAGCTGTTTTTT.

The V call is TRBV7-8, the J call TRBJ1-1, with D perhaps TRBD1 (5 bases). Germline CDR1 SGHVS, CDR2 FQNEAQ. V was cut by 4 bases and J by 7 bases, with 13 bases left in between. The CDR3 is made up of 13 amino acids. CDR3 residues: CASSSRGGGEAFF. CDR3 sequence (DNA): TGTGCCAGCAGCTCACGGGGGGGAGGTGAAGCTTTCTTT. The variable domain in full, completed from reference TRBV7-8 and TRBJ1-1, reads GAGVSQSPRYKVAKRGQDVALRCDPISGHVSLFWYQQALGQGPEFLTYFQNEAQLDKSGLPSDRFFAERPEGSVSTLKIQRTQQEDSAVYLCASSSRGGGEAFFGQGTRLTVV.

The V and J genes are TRBV9 and TRBJ1-1; D is possibly TRBD1 (6 bases). This CDR3 has 15 amino acids. Deletions cut 0 bases from V and 1 base from J, with 10 bases between. Germline assignment: CDR1 SGDLS and CDR2 YYNGEE. CDR3 nucleotide sequence: TGTGCCAGCAGCGTAGAAGCAGGGGCGAACACTGAAGCTTTCTTT. The encoded protein is CASSVEAGANTEAFF.

This rearrangement joins TRBV7-3 to TRBJ2-3; 10 bases map to TRBD2. CDR3 size: 17 residues. J was trimmed by 1 base and V by 2 bases; bases with no gene match: 6. CDR1 is SGHTA and CDR2 is FQGTGA in the germline V gene. This CDR3 reads CASSLFELAGRTDTQYF. In nucleotides, the CDR3 is TGTGCCAGCAGCTTATTTGAACTAGCGGGGCGCACAGATACGCAGTATTTT.

The CDR3 here is CSAGGAKNIQYF. CDR3 coding DNA: TGCAGCGCCGGGGGGGCCAAAAACATTCAGTACTTC. V usage is TRBV29-1 and J usage is TRBJ2-4; 7 nucleotides line up with TRBD2. The CDR3 contains 12 residues. CDR1 is SQVTM, CDR2 ANQGSEA, per germline. After removal of 7 bases from V and 1 base from J, the junction contained 1 base not matched to a gene.

The J gene is TRBJ1-2, the V gene TRBV28; D gene uncertain. Trimming removed 3 bases at V and 4 bases at J, with 6 bases between. Germline V gives CDR1 MDHEN, CDR2 SYDVKM. The CDR3 sequence is 12 residues long. The CDR3 DNA reads TGTGCCAGCAGTTTTGACACCTATGGCTACACCTTC. Its protein product is CASSFDTYGYTF.

The chain employs TRBV5-4 and TRBJ1-6; maybe TRBD1 (5 bases). Looked up from germline, CDR1 is SGHNT and CDR2 is YYREEE (reference sequence). Trimming removed 4 bases at V and 7 bases at J, with 12 bases between. This CDR3 contains 14 residues. The CDR3 spells CASSPGEGNSPLHF. In nucleotides, the CDR3 is TGTGCCAGCAGCCCGGGGGAGGGAAATTCACCCCTCCACTTT.

The genes are TRBV19 and TRBJ1-5; D is perhaps TRBD1 (5 bases). Germline CDR1 reads LNHDA; CDR2 reads SQIVND (reference sequence). The CDR3 is made up of 16 amino acids. V was pared by 0 bases and J by 5 bases, with 14 bases between. Here the CDR3 reads CASSIDLRQGHQPQHF. CDR3 coding DNA: TGTGCCAGTAGTATAGACCTCCGGCAGGGTCATCAGCCCCAGCATTTT.

The V gene is TRBV4-1, the J gene TRBJ2-3, with TRBD2 identical over 7 bases. V gave up 0 bases and J gave up 2 bases; unmatched junction bases: 8. Germline V gene lookup returns CDR1 MGHRA and CDR2 YSYEKL. The length of the CDR3 is 17 residues. The CDR3, as DNA: TGCGCCAGCAGCCAAGACCGCGGGACTACGTTCACAGATACGCAGTATTTT. Translation: CASSQDRGTTFTDTQYF.

The rearrangement uses TRBV11-3 and TRBJ2-2, with D perhaps TRBD1 (6 bases). V was clipped by 5 bases and J by 2 bases, with 12 bases between them. CDR3 length equals 15 residues. Per germline, CDR1 SGHNT and CDR2 YENEEA. The CDR3 region is CASSATGSNTGELFF. The CDR3 DNA sequence: TGTGCCAGCAGCGCGACAGGTAGTAACACCGGGGAGCTGTTTTTT.

The CDR3 sequence is CASSMGADTQYF. As DNA, the CDR3 is TGTGCCAGTAGTATGGGGGCGGATACGCAGTATTTT. The chain has TRBV19 and TRBJ2-3; a weak D match, TRBD1 (6 bases). The CDR3 extends over 12 amino acids. V lost 3 bases, J lost 6 bases, and 7 bases lay in between. CDR1 and CDR2 (germline): LNHDA, SQIVND (reference sequence).